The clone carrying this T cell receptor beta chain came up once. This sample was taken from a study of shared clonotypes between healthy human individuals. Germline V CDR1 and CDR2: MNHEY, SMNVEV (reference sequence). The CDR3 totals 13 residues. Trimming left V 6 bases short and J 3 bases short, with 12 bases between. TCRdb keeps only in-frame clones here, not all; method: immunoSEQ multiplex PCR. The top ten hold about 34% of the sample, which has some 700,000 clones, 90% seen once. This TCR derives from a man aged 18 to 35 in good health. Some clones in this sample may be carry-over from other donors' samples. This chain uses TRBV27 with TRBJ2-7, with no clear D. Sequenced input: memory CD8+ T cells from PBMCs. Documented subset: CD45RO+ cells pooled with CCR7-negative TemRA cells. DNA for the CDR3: TGTGCCAGCAGCCTTAAAAATAGCTACGAGCAGTACTTC. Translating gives CASSLKNSYEQYF.